Shown below are 29 T cell receptor beta chains from a single sample sequenced in a study of blood T cells in healthy people across ages. A second PCR, run for roughly 7 to 11 cycles, used a sample-barcoded 5' primer plus a J-beta primer mix. MiXCR, applied by TCRdb to the 5' RACE reads, yields one record per CDR3 protein. Among approximately 490,000 distinct CDR3 sequences listed, under 30% were seen once. The same sample was also used in a study of T cells of mothers and their children.

Sequenced: blood. Every receptor here comes from a boy aged 5-17 years in good health.

This clonotype was observed a handful of times. J is TRBJ2-2 and V is TRBV4-1; 9 bases agree with TRBD2. The CDR3 is 16 amino acids. Germline lookup yields CDR1 MGHRA and CDR2 YSYEKL. V shed 2 bases, J shed 1 base, and the junction held 2 bases outside the gene matches. The CDR3 bases are TGCGCCAGCAGCCAAACTAGCGGGCTGAACACCGGGGAGCTGTTTTTT. Protein: CASSQTSGLNTGELFF.

The rearrangement joins TRBV3-1 to TRBJ2-3; 7 nucleotides line up with TRBD2. V lost 7 bases to trimming and J lost 1 base; unmatched junction nucleotides: 5. Germline CDR1 reads LGHDT; CDR2 reads YNNKEL (reference sequence). The CDR3 sequence is 14 residues long. CDR3 residues: CASTSAGGTDTQYF. Written as DNA, the CDR3 is TGTGCCAGCACCTCTGCGGGAGGCACAGATACGCAGTATTTT.

This clonotype was observed a few times. This chain links TRBV12-3 or TRBV12-4 with TRBJ1-4; maybe TRBD1 (6 bases). This CDR3 has 15 amino acids. V shed 1 base and J shed 8 bases, with 14 bases lying between them. In DNA form, the CDR3 reads TGTGCCAGCAGTTTAGGGAACAGGGTGGGGGAAAAACTGTTTTTT. As protein: CASSLGNRVGEKLFF.

The chain joins TRBV6-5 to TRBJ2-5, with 13 bases fitting TRBD2. V dropped 7 bases and J dropped 5; count of bases not matched to a gene: 10. The CDR3 contains 16 residues. The germline gives CDR1 MNHEY, CDR2 SVGAGI. This CDR3 is CASTPILAGGMETQYF. In DNA, the CDR3 is TGTGCCAGCACCCCGATACTAGCGGGGGGGATGGAGACCCAGTACTTC.

This clonotype was counted ten times or more. The chain combines TRBV2 with TRBJ2-4; TRBD2 is a possible D gene (5 bases). The CDR3 spans 14 residues. The germline gives CDR1 SNHLY, CDR2 FYNNEI. The ends were cut back, 6 bases at V and 5 bases at J, with 14 bases in the middle. The CDR3: CASRVGLLENIQYF. As DNA, the CDR3 is TGTGCCAGCAGAGTTGGACTGCTCGAAAACATTCAGTACTTC. Full variable domain (rest looked up from reference TRBV2 and TRBJ2-4): EPEVTQTPSHQVTQMGQEVILRCVPISNHLYFYWYRQILGQKVEFLVSFYNNEISEKSEIFDDQFSVERPDGSNFTLKIRSTKLEDSAMYFCASRVGLLENIQYFGAGTRLSVL.

The chain uses TRBV20-1 and TRBJ1-1, with 10 bases matching TRBD1. Germline V lookup: CDR1 DFQATT, CDR2 SNEGSKA (reference sequence). V shed 6 bases and J 6 bases; nucleotides not matched to a gene: 10. CDR3 length equals 14 residues. The CDR3 DNA is TGCAGTGCCGGGACAGGGGTTTTATTCTCTGAAGCTTTCTTT. Protein: CSAGTGVLFSEAFF.

This clonotype was counted ten times or more. This sequence joins TRBV14 and TRBJ2-7; D is ambiguous. The CDR3 is 11 residues long. Germline lookup yields CDR1 SGHDN and CDR2 FVKESK. Trimming took 4 bases from V and 3 from J, leaving 4 bases between them. The CDR3 bases are TGTGCCAGCAGCCGATACTACGAGCAGTACTTC. Its protein is CASSRYYEQYF.

This clonotype appeared a few times. This chain connects TRBV7-9 to TRBJ2-1; TRBD1 aligns across 7 bases. CDR3 length: 14 amino acids. The V segment lost 3 bases and the J segment 4 bases; nucleotides outside the gene matches: 3. From germline, CDR1 is SEHNR and CDR2 FQNEAQ (reference sequence). The DNA for the CDR3 is TGTGCCAGCAGCTTCACAGGGGAATACAATGAGCAGTTCTTC. The encoded protein is CASSFTGEYNEQFF.

The table lists this clonotype with a few counts. V usage is TRBV10-3 and J usage is TRBJ1-1; the D is unclear. CDR3 size: 19 residues. Trimming took 0 bases from V and 0 from J, leaving 20 bases between them. CDR1 is ENHRY and CDR2 is SYGVKD in the germline V gene. The CDR3 nucleotides read TGTGCCATCAGTGAGTCGCCCCTCACGGGAATAGCGATGAACACTGAAGCTTTCTTT. As protein: CAISESPLTGIAMNTEAFF.

The rearrangement uses TRBV28 and TRBJ2-1, with TRBD2 identical over 7 bases. The J call may be incorrect, as the DNA end agrees better with TRBJ2-7. Germline V gives CDR1 MDHEN, CDR2 SYDVKM. The CDR3 spans 13 residues. The CDR3 loop is CASRTEGRDEQYF. In nucleotides, the CDR3 is TGTGCCAGTCGGACGGAGGGGAGGGACGAGCAGTACTTC.

The V call is TRBV20-1, the J call TRBJ1-2; no reliable D call. CDR1 DFQATT and CDR2 SNEGSKA come from the germline V gene (reference sequence). The germline V and J ends were trimmed by 4 bases and 8 bases, with 14 bases remaining between them. The CDR3 length is 12 residues. This CDR3 reads CSATKTQGGYTF. CDR3 coding DNA: TGCAGTGCTACCAAGACCCAAGGGGGCTACACCTTC.

This clonotype was counted between two and nine times. This chain uses TRBV28 with TRBJ2-7; perhaps TRBD2 as D (5 bases). There are 16 residues in the CDR3. CDR1 is MDHEN and CDR2 is SYDVKM in the germline V gene. V lost 4 bases, J lost 7 bases, and 23 bases lay in between. The CDR3 region has the DNA TGTGCCAGCAGTTCCCTTTGGGATCCCTCAGCGGAAGAGCAGTACTTC. Translating it yields CASSSLWDPSAEEQYF.

This clonotype was seen only a few times. The rearrangement uses TRBV29-1 and TRBJ1-1; 7 bases align to TRBD1. The V gene end was trimmed by 2 bases and the J gene end by 1 base; junction bases not matched to a gene: 7. The CDR3 runs 15 residues. Germline lookup yields CDR1 SQVTM and CDR2 ANQGSEA. CDR3: CSVEFSRGPNTEAFF. The CDR3 nucleotides are TGCAGCGTTGAATTTAGTAGGGGGCCGAACACTGAAGCTTTCTTT.

J is TRBJ2-3 and V is TRBV11-2, with 9 nucleotides matching TRBD2. After removal of 5 bases from V and 1 base from J, the junction contained 7 bases not matched to a gene. The CDR3 length is 16 residues. Germline V gene lookup returns CDR1 SGHAT and CDR2 FQNNGV. The CDR3 DNA reads as TGTGCCAGCAGCCCGGGGATAGCGGGGGGCACAGATACGCAGTATTTT. It translates to CASSPGIAGGTDTQYF. The whole variable domain, remainder taken from reference TRBV11-2 and TRBJ2-3, is EAGVAQSPRYKIIEKRQSVAFWCNPISGHATLYWYQQILGQGPKLLIQFQNNGVVDDSQLPKDRFSAERLKGVDSTLKIQPAKLEDSAVYLCASSPGIAGGTDTQYFGPGTRLTVL.

V usage is TRBV20-1 and J usage is TRBJ2-7; D uncertain. The germline CDR1 and CDR2 sequences are DFQATT and SNEGSKA (reference sequence). V was clipped by 5 bases and J by 3 bases, with 5 bases between them. CDR3 length: 10 residues. The CDR3 DNA is TGCAGTGCTCGTGACTACGAGCAGTACTTC. It translates to CSARDYEQYF.

Regarding this clonotype: The germline gene is not matched at one end of the junction; a read error may be the cause. The chain carries TRBV3-1 and TRBJ1-4; 7 bases fit TRBD1. Germline-derived CDR1 and CDR2 are LGHDT and YNNKEL (reference sequence). The length of the CDR3 is 13 residues. CDR3 residues: CASKAGGDEKLLF. Written as DNA, the CDR3 is TGTGCCAGCAAAGCAGGGGGGGATGAAAAACTGCTTTTT.

V gene TRBV20-1 combines with J gene TRBJ2-5; 11 bases are shared with TRBD1. Germline trimming cut 4 bases from V and 2 bases from J; bases unmatched to any gene: 3. The CDR3 contains 14 residues. CDR1 is DFQATT, CDR2 SNEGSKA, per germline (reference sequence). CDR3 sequence: CSATRDRGQETQYF. CDR3 nucleotide sequence: TGCAGTGCTACCCGGGACAGGGGGCAAGAGACCCAGTACTTC.

The rearrangement links TRBV7-2 to TRBJ2-5; D may be TRBD2 (6 bases). Germline values: CDR1 SGHTA, CDR2 FQGNSA. This CDR3 contains 13 residues. V shed 5 bases and J shed 3 bases, with 10 bases lying between them. DNA of the CDR3: TGTGCCAGCAGCCACGAGCGGGAAGAGACCCAGTACTTC. Amino acids: CASSHEREETQYF.

This clonotype was seen a handful of times. The chain employs TRBV28 and TRBJ1-1; maybe TRBD1 (5 bases). The CDR3 loop spans 17 amino acids. Trimming pared 2 bases from V and 1 base from J, leaving 17 bases between. Germline CDR1 is MDHEN and CDR2 is SYDVKM. The CDR3 DNA reads TGTGCCAGCAGTTTAAGCAAAGGGACGTCCGCGAACACTGAAGCTTTCTTT. This encodes CASSLSKGTSANTEAFF.

Worth noting for this clonotype: A much bigger clone sits one base away, suggesting this may be a read error. The missing conserved phenylalanine or tryptophan at the end of this CDR3 makes a read error likely. V gene TRBV29-1 combines with J gene TRBJ2-4; TRBD2 is a possible D gene (6 bases). The CDR3 runs 13 residues. CDR1 is SQVTM and CDR2 is ANQGSEA in the germline V gene. V dropped 4 bases and J dropped 7 bases, with 14 bases sitting between them. CDR3 DNA sequence: TGCAGCGTTGGTGGAGGGAGTAAGAACATTCAGTACTAC. Its translation is CSVGGGSKNIQYY.

The genes are TRBV19 and TRBJ2-5; D is possibly TRBD1 (5 bases). V was pared by 6 bases and J by 3 bases, with 11 bases between. The CDR3 length is 13 residues. Germline CDR1 is LNHDA and CDR2 is SQIVND (reference sequence). Here the CDR3 reads CASRKDSKETQYF. CDR3 nucleotides: TGTGCCAGTAGGAAAGACAGTAAAGAGACCCAGTACTTC.

V usage is TRBV28 and J usage is TRBJ2-7, with 9 bases matching TRBD1. Germline CDR1 and CDR2: MDHEN and SYDVKM. Germline trimming cut 6 bases from V and 5 bases from J; bases unmatched to any gene: 5. CDR3 size: 13 residues. The CDR3: CASREQGAHEQYF. CDR3 nucleotide sequence: TGTGCCAGCAGAGAACAGGGGGCCCACGAGCAGTACTTC.

This rearrangement joins TRBV27 to TRBJ2-2, with D possibly being TRBD2 (6 bases). CDR1 is MNHEY, CDR2 SMNVEV, per germline (reference sequence). The CDR3 consists of 16 residues. The ends were cut back, 6 bases at V and 5 bases at J, with 19 bases in the middle. The CDR3 is CASRQPGTGRTGELFF. CDR3 DNA: TGTGCCAGCAGACAACCCGGGACTGGGAGGACCGGGGAGCTGTTTTTT.

The chain couples TRBV19 to TRBJ2-2, with 9 bases aligning to TRBD1. The V gene end was trimmed by 5 bases and the J gene end by 7 bases; junction bases not matched to a gene: 11. Germline CDR1 reads LNHDA; CDR2 reads SQIVND (reference sequence). The CDR3 runs to 16 residues. The CDR3 sequence: CASSGPGQGIRGELFF. DNA for the CDR3: TGTGCCAGTAGTGGACCGGGACAGGGAATTCGCGGGGAGCTGTTTTTT.

J is TRBJ2-1 and V is TRBV5-6, with D unclear. Germline CDR1 SGHDT, CDR2 YYEEEE. The CDR3 is 16 residues long. V was pared by 4 bases and J by 1 base, with 15 bases between. The CDR3 DNA reads TGTGCCAGCAGCCCCTTTTCCGGCGGATCCTACAATGAGCAGTTCTTC. It codes for CASSPFSGGSYNEQFF.

CDR3 residues: CASSLVVSTGGKTYEQYF. The CDR3 nucleotides are TGTGCCAGCAGCTTAGTTGTTTCTACAGGGGGGAAAACCTACGAGCAGTACTTC. The J gene is TRBJ2-5, the V gene TRBV7-2, with 8 nucleotides matching TRBD1. The assigned J gene may be wrong: the sequence end matches TRBJ2-7 better. The CDR3 is made up of 18 amino acids. Germline loops: CDR1 SGHTA, CDR2 FQGNSA.

This chain joins TRBV18 and TRBJ2-3; D gene unclear. This CDR3 is built from 11 residues. Germline V gene data show CDR1 as KGHSH and CDR2 as LQKENI. Trimming cost V 3 bases and J 6 bases, with 4 bases left between them. Here the CDR3 reads CASSPSDTQYF. In DNA form, the CDR3 reads TGTGCCAGCTCACCCTCGGATACGCAGTATTTT.

This clonotype appeared many times. The chain joins TRBV7-9 to TRBJ2-1; D possibly corresponds to TRBD2 (6 bases). This CDR3 comprises 14 residues. Germline CDR1 and CDR2: SEHNR and FQNEAQ (reference sequence). Trimming took off 5 bases at V and 0 bases at J, with 8 bases between the two ends. CDR3 bases: TGTGCCAGCAGCGCGGAGGGCTCCTACAATGAGCAGTTCTTC. Its protein product is CASSAEGSYNEQFF. Full variable domain (rest looked up from reference TRBV7-9 and TRBJ2-1): DTGVSQNPRHKITKRGQNVTFRCDPISEHNRLYWYRQTLGQGPEFLTYFQNEAQLEKSRLLSDRFSAERPKGSFSTLEIQRTEQGDSAMYLCASSAEGSYNEQFFGPGTRLTVL.

Concerning this clonotype: One junction end disagrees with the germline gene, perhaps due to a read error. The rearrangement joins TRBV10-3 to TRBJ2-5; tentatively, D is TRBD2 (6 bases). This CDR3 contains 13 residues. Looked up from germline, CDR1 is ENHRY and CDR2 is SYGVKD. CDR3 protein: CAISRDSQETRYF. In nucleotides, the CDR3 is TGTGCCATCAGTCGGGACTCACAAGAGACCCGGTACTTC.